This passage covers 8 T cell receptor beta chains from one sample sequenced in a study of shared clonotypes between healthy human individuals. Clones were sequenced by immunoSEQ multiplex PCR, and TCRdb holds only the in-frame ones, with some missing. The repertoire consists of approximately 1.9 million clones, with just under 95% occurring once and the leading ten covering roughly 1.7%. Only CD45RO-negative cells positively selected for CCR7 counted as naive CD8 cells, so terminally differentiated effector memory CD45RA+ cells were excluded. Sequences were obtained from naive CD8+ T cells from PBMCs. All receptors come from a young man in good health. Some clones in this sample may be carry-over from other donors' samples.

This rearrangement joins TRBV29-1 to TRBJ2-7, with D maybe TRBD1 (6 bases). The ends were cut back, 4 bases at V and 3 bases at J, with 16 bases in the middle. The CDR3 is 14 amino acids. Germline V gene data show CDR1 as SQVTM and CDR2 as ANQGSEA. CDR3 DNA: TGCAGCGTTGTAGGTTACAGGGATAACTACGAGCAGTACTTC. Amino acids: CSVVGYRDNYEQYF.

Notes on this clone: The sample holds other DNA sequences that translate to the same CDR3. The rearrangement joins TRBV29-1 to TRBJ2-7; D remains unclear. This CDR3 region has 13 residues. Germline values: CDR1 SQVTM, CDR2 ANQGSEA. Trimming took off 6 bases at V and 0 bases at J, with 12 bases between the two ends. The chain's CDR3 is CSVVDGSSYEQYF. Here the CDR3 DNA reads TGCAGCGTGGTGGACGGAAGCTCCTACGAGCAGTACTTC.

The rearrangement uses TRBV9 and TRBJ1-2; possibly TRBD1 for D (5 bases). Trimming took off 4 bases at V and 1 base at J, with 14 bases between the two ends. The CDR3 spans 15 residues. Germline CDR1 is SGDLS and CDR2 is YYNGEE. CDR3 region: CASSPRAGDNYGYTF. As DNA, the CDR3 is TGTGCCAGCAGCCCCCGAGCGGGGGATAACTATGGCTACACCTTC.

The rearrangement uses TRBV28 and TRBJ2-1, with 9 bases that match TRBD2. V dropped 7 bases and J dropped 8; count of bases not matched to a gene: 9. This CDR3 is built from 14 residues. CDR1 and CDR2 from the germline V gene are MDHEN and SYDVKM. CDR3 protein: CASTPAGGPDEQFF. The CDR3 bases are TGTGCCAGCACACCTGCGGGAGGGCCCGATGAGCAGTTCTTC. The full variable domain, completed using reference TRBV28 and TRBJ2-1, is DVKVTQSSRYLVKRTGEKVFLECVQDMDHENMFWYRQDPGLGLRLIYFSYDVKMKEKGDIPEGYSVSREKKERFSLILESASTNQTSMYLCASTPAGGPDEQFFGPGTRLTVL.

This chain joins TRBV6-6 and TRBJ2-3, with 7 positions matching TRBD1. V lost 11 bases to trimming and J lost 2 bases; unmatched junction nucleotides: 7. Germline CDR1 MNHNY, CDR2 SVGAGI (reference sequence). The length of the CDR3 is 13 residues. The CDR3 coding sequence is TGTGCCCTTGGGACAGTTAACACAGATACGCAGTATTTT. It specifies CALGTVNTDTQYF.

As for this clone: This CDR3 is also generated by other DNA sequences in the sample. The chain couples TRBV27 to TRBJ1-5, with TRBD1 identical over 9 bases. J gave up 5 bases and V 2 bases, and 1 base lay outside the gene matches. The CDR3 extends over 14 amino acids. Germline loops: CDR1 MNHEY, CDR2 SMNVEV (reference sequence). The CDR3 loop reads CASSLRDRDQPQHF. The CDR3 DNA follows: TGTGCCAGCAGTTTACGGGACAGGGATCAGCCCCAGCATTTT.

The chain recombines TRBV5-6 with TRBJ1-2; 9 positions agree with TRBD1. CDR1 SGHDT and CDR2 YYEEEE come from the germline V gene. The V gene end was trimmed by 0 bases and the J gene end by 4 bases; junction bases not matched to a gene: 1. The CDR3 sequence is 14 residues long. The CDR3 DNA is TGTGCCAGCAGCTTGGGGGACAGGGCCTATGGCTACACCTTC. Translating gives CASSLGDRAYGYTF.

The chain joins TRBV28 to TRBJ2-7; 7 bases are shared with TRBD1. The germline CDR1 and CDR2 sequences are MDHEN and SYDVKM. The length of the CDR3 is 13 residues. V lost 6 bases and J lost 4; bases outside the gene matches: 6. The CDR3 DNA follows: TGTGCCAGCAGAATGACAGGGACATACGAGCAGTACTTC. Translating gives CASRMTGTYEQYF.